This T cell receptor (beta chain) comes out of a study of control samples from healthy donors and cancer patients. The data were produced by immunoSEQ multiplex PCR, yet TCRdb's version contains in-frame clones alone and is incomplete. The sample carries 130,000 or so clones, roughly 94% recorded once. This CDR3 has 18 amino acids. Trimming cost V 7 bases and J 5 bases, with 26 bases left between them. CDR1 is SNHLY and CDR2 is FYNNEI in the germline V gene. The sample consisted of blood. This TCR was sampled from a man aged 35 to 55 in good health. This rearrangement joins TRBV2 to TRBJ1-4, with D perhaps matching TRBD1 (5 bases). CDR3 region: CASTGTLGGATPNEKLFF. In nucleotides, the CDR3 is TGTGCCAGCACTGGTACTCTCGGGGGAGCTACCCCAAATGAAAAACTGTTTTTT.